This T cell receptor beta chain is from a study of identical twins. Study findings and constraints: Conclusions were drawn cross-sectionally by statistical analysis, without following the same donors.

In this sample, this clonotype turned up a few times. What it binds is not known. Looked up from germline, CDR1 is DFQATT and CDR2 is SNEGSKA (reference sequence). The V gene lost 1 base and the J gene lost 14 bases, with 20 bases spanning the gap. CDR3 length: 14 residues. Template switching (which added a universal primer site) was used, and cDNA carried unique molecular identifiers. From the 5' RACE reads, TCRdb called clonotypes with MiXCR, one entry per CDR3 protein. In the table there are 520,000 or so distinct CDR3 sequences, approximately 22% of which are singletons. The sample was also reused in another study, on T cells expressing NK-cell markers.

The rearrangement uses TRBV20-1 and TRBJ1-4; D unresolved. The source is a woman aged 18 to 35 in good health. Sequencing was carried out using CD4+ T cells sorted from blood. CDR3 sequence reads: CSARGPLSIRVLFF. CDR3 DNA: TGCAGTGCTAGAGGCCCTCTCTCTATTAGGGTGCTGTTTTTT.